This T cell receptor beta chain is drawn from a study of memory CD4+ T cells and cytomegalovirus serostatus. On the study more broadly: This sample comes from healthy Belgian adults, 9 CMV seropositive, roughly 22 seronegative.

Single viable CD3+CD4+CD8-CD45RO+ cells were sorted as the memory CD4+ T cells. Total CD4+ T cells were enriched by CD4 positive selection. Whole-study results and caveats: CD4+ memory repertoires contained about 40% of the roughly 160 reported CMV TCRbeta sequences.

Clones were read by immunoSEQ multiplex PCR, and TCRdb kept only the in-frame ones, dropping some. The sample gives 84,000 or so clones, approximately 80% of which show up once; around 0.84% is in the top ten. There are 13 residues in the CDR3. CDR1 is GTSNPN, CDR2 SVGIG, per germline (reference sequence). V lost 6 bases, J lost 6 bases, and 9 bases stayed unmatched. With respect to this clone: Its cognate antigen is unknown.

The rearrangement links TRBV30 to TRBJ2-7; 9 bases map to TRBD2. The clonotype comes from an adult in good health and CMV-seronegative. The sample consisted of memory CD4+ T cells from blood. Here the CDR3 reads CACLLAGRFEQYF. In DNA form, the CDR3 reads TGTGCCTGTCTCCTAGCGGGGCGATTCGAGCAGTACTTC.